The 25 T cell receptor beta chains below all came from one sample that was sequenced in a study of regulatory T cells in long-lasting Graves disease. Investigators prepared the TCR beta libraries by applying iRepertoire HTBI primers and Arm-PCR of CDR3 regions. Each CDR3 protein is one row after TCRdb ran MiXCR on the multiplex PCR reads. The sample has 350,000 to 500,000 distinct CDR3 sequences, about a sixth seen once; the top ten hold 23%. Stated time point: newly diagnosed GD, antithyroid drugs for less than 3 months. Isolated PBMC RNA provided the starting material for the TCR library. These data were likewise used in another study, on T cells in Graves' hyperthyroidism and ophthalmopathy.

Sequencing was performed on peripheral blood mononuclear cells (PBMCs), taken at new diagnosis, from a patient treated with antithyroid drugs. These receptors originate from a woman in her late teens or twenties with Graves disease.

This rearrangement joins TRBV5-4 to TRBJ2-5; D remains ambiguous. The CDR3 contains 14 residues. The germline gives CDR1 SGHNT, CDR2 YYREEE (reference sequence). V lost 2 bases to trimming and J lost 3 bases, with 11 bases between them. The CDR3 sequence is CASSFNVDEETQYF. Here the CDR3 DNA reads TGTGCCAGCAGCTTCAACGTAGATGAAGAGACCCAGTACTTC.

At least ten counts were recorded for this clonotype. The rearrangement joins TRBV7-9 to TRBJ2-1; 11 bases agree with TRBD2. CDR3 length: 17 amino acids. V shed 5 bases and J 8 bases; nucleotides not matched to a gene: 14. Germline assignment: CDR1 SEHNR and CDR2 FQNEAQ (reference sequence). CDR3: CASSTTTSGKQLYEQFF. The CDR3 DNA reads as TGTGCCAGCAGCACTACGACTAGCGGGAAGCAACTCTATGAGCAGTTCTTC.

This clonotype was found many times. The chain is built from TRBV20-1 and TRBJ2-1; 10 bases agree with TRBD2. Losses at the gene ends were 0 bases for V and 8 bases for J; bases not matched to a gene: 10. In germline, CDR1 is DFQATT, CDR2 SNEGSKA (reference sequence). The CDR3 length is 16 residues. CDR3 region: CSARDLASGSLDEQFF. The DNA of the CDR3 is TGCAGTGCTAGAGATCTGGCTAGCGGGAGTTTAGATGAGCAGTTCTTC.

There are many counts of this clonotype. V usage is TRBV12-3 or TRBV12-4 and J usage is TRBJ1-3; D call uncertain. This CDR3 spans 20 amino acids. V shed 6 bases and J shed 0 bases, with 27 bases lying between them. CDR3 DNA: TGTGCCAGCAGAACCCTAGGCGGCCCACCCGATCGGCGCTCTGGAAACACCATATATTTT. Its translation: CASRTLGGPPDRRSGNTIYF.

This clonotype has a count of ten or more. The chain carries TRBV7-8 and TRBJ2-7, with D possibly being TRBD2 (5 bases). The CDR3 loop spans 13 amino acids. Per the germline V gene, CDR1 is SGHVS and CDR2 is FQNEAQ. V lost 5 bases to trimming and J lost 3 bases, with 11 bases between them. The CDR3, as DNA: TGTGCCAGCAGCGTAGGACTGTTCTACGAGCAGTACTTC. This translates into CASSVGLFYEQYF.

Details on this clonotype: It may be a read error: a sequence one base away is much more abundant. The genes are TRBV20-1 and TRBJ2-3, with 7 nucleotides matching TRBD2. V was pared by 1 base and J by 2 bases, with 6 bases of the junction left unmatched. Germline CDR1 reads DFQATT; CDR2 reads SNEGSKA (reference sequence). The CDR3 loop spans 15 amino acids. CDR3 sequence reads: CSARVLADHTDTQYF. The CDR3 DNA reads as TGCAGTGCTAGAGTTCTAGCGGACCACACAGATACGCAGTATTTT.

In this sample, this clonotype turned up many times. The chain is built from TRBV28 and TRBJ2-2, with TRBD2 matching over 7 bases. V lost 8 bases to trimming and J lost 3 bases; unmatched junction nucleotides: 3. The CDR3 has 13 residues. Germline V gene lookup returns CDR1 MDHEN and CDR2 SYDVKM. The CDR3, as DNA: TGTGCCAGCGCGGCGGGGGACACCGGGGAGCTGTTTTTT. Encoded protein: CASAAGDTGELFF.

At least ten counts were recorded for this clonotype. The chain recombines TRBV11-3 with TRBJ2-7; possible D gene TRBD1, 6 bases. Trimming left V 4 bases short and J 2 bases short, with 15 bases between. The CDR3 contains 15 residues. Looked up from germline, CDR1 is SGHNT and CDR2 is YENEEA. Written as DNA, the CDR3 is TGTGCCAGCAGCTCTAATCTGGACAGCACCTACGAGCAGTACTTC. Translating gives CASSSNLDSTYEQYF. Combining the CDR3 with reference TRBV11-3 and TRBJ2-7 gives the whole variable domain EAGVVQSPRYKIIEKKQPVAFWCNPISGHNTLYWYLQNLGQGPELLIRYENEEAVDDSQLPKDRFSAERLKGVDSTLKIQPAELGDSAVYLCASSSNLDSTYEQYFGPGTRLTVT.

This clonotype has ten or more counts. The genes are TRBV28 and TRBJ2-1, with 9 bases lining up with TRBD1. From germline, CDR1 is MDHEN and CDR2 SYDVKM. The J segment lost 8 bases and the V segment lost 5 bases, leaving 13 bases of the junction unmatched. The CDR3 is made up of 16 amino acids. CDR3 coding DNA: TGTGCCAGCAGTCCGCATTGGGACAGGGAGGTCGATGAGCAGTTCTTC. As protein: CASSPHWDREVDEQFF.

The rearrangement links TRBV6-4 to TRBJ1-2; tentatively, D is TRBD1 (6 bases). The CDR3 is 14 residues long. The V gene's germline CDR1 is MRHNA and CDR2 SNTAGT. Trimming left V 3 bases short and J 8 bases short, with 16 bases between. The CDR3, as DNA: TGTGCCAGCAGTGAAGATTGGGGGCGAGGAGGCTACACCTTC. Translating gives CASSEDWGRGGYTF.

The V call is TRBV12-3 or TRBV12-4, the J call TRBJ1-6, with 7 positions matching TRBD1. The CDR3 is 15 amino acids. The junction had 7 bases not matched to a gene; V was cut back by 4 bases and J by 7 bases. The CDR3 bases are TGTGCCAGCAGTTCGGGACAGCCTGCCAATTCACCCCTCCACTTT. It encodes CASSSGQPANSPLHF.

The chain uses TRBV6-1 and TRBJ2-7; TRBD1 agrees at 11 bases. Germline CDR1 and CDR2: MNHNS and SASEGT. The V segment lost 4 bases and the J segment 8 bases; nucleotides outside the gene matches: 4. This CDR3 has 13 residues. CDR3 loop: CASSGGTGGKQYF. The DNA of the CDR3 is TGTGCCAGCAGTGGAGGGACAGGGGGGAAGCAGTACTTC.

There are many counts of this clonotype. The CDR3 region has the DNA TGTGCCAGCAGTTATAACAGGGGGTTGTATGAGCAGTTCTTC. This encodes CASSYNRGLYEQFF. The gene calls are TRBV28 and TRBJ2-1; 8 nucleotides match TRBD1. The CDR3 is 14 residues long. CDR1 and CDR2 from the germline V gene are MDHEN and SYDVKM. V was pared by 4 bases and J by 8 bases, with 7 bases of the junction left unmatched. The variable domain in full, completed from reference TRBV28 and TRBJ2-1, reads DVKVTQSSRYLVKRTGEKVFLECVQDMDHENMFWYRQDPGLGLRLIYFSYDVKMKEKGDIPEGYSVSREKKERFSLILESASTNQTSMYLCASSYNRGLYEQFFGPGTRLTVL.

In its sample, this clonotype was seen a few times. CDR3 residues: CSADGTGDDEQYF. As DNA, the CDR3 is TGCAGTGCCGACGGGACGGGCGACGACGAGCAGTACTTC. The chain has TRBV20-1 and TRBJ2-7; D tentatively reads TRBD1 or TRBD2 (5 bases each). CDR1 and CDR2 from the germline V gene are DFQATT and SNEGSKA (reference sequence). The CDR3 covers 13 residues. Trimming cost V 6 bases and J 5 bases, with 17 bases left between them.

This clonotype showed up just a few times. The chain joins TRBV12-5 to TRBJ2-2; TRBD2 matches 12 bases. In germline, CDR1 is LGHNT, CDR2 FRNRAP. This CDR3 has 17 amino acids. The V and J ends lost 4 bases and 4 bases, in that order; junction bases with no gene match: 7. The CDR3 loop is CASGYLLAGGPTGELFF. The CDR3 region has the DNA TGTGCTAGTGGTTACCTCCTAGCGGGAGGGCCCACCGGGGAGCTGTTTTTT.

About this clonotype: The CDR3 does not end in the conserved phenylalanine or tryptophan, so this is likely a read error. The rearrangement uses TRBV5-1 and TRBJ2-5; D remains ambiguous. V was cut by 0 bases and J by 4 bases, with 10 bases left in between. The CDR3 contains 14 residues. CDR1 is SGHRS, CDR2 YFSETQ, per germline. CDR3 region: CASSLEPSPETQYI. DNA of the CDR3: TGCGCCAGCAGCTTGGAGCCCTCTCCAGAGACCCAGTACATC.

This clonotype was seen a handful of times. The J gene is TRBJ2-1, the V gene TRBV7-2; TRBD2 aligns across 10 bases. Looked up from germline, CDR1 is SGHTA and CDR2 is FQGNSA. J lost 15 bases, V lost 6 bases, and 14 bases had no gene match. The CDR3 covers 14 residues. This CDR3 reads CASRFGLAAPYLFF. The CDR3 DNA follows: TGTGCCAGCAGATTTGGACTAGCGGCCCCTTATCTGTTCTTC.

Ten or more counts support this clonotype. V gene TRBV6-2 or TRBV6-3 combines with J gene TRBJ2-3; possible D gene TRBD2, 6 bases. The CDR3 has 17 residues. Germline V gene sequence: CDR1 MNHEY, CDR2 SVGEGT. V lost 4 bases and J lost 1, with 18 bases in between. CDR3 residues: CASSLGAGPLRTDTQYF. The CDR3 nucleotides read TGTGCCAGCAGTTTGGGAGCGGGCCCCCTTCGCACAGATACGCAGTATTTT.

Many counts were recorded for this clonotype. V gene TRBV24-1 combines with J gene TRBJ2-1, with D possibly being TRBD2 (6 bases). There are 14 residues in the CDR3. V dropped 4 bases and J dropped 7 bases, with 13 bases sitting between them. Germline-derived CDR1 and CDR2 are KGHDR and SFDVKD. CDR3 residues: CATSETTSVNEQFF. For the CDR3, the DNA is TGTGCCACCAGTGAGACGACTAGTGTGAATGAGCAGTTCTTC.

V and J are TRBV20-1 and TRBJ1-2, with no clear D. Germline V gives CDR1 DFQATT, CDR2 SNEGSKA (reference sequence). CDR3 length: 12 amino acids. The V end was cut by 1 base, the J end by 6 bases, with 9 bases between. CDR3 sequence reads: CSARVMADGYTF. The CDR3 DNA is TGCAGTGCTAGAGTGATGGCGGATGGCTACACCTTC.

This clonotype was counted ten times or more. The chain carries TRBV20-1 and TRBJ2-3, with D tentatively TRBD1 (7 bases). The length of the CDR3 is 17 residues. Germline V CDR1 and CDR2: DFQATT, SNEGSKA (reference sequence). V was trimmed by 4 bases and J by 4 bases, leaving 24 bases between them. CDR3 nucleotides: TGCAGTGCTACTCCTGGGGCGGGACAGCTCTTTGCAGATACGCAGTATTTT. It codes for CSATPGAGQLFADTQYF.

A few counts support this clonotype. V gene TRBV10-2 combines with J gene TRBJ2-3; 10 bases align to TRBD2. Germline V gives CDR1 WSHSY, CDR2 SAAADI. The CDR3 loop spans 14 amino acids. With 8 bases clipped from V and 4 bases from J, the junction kept 6 bases outside the gene matches. The CDR3 DNA follows: TGCGCCAGCCAAGCGGGAGGGCCCTCAGATACGCAGTATTTT. Protein product: CASQAGGPSDTQYF.

At least ten counts were recorded for this clonotype. The gene calls are TRBV12-3 or TRBV12-4 and TRBJ2-3; 11 bases map to TRBD1. The CDR3 contains 15 residues. The ends lost 5 bases at V and 6 bases at J; junction bases unmatched: 7. For the CDR3, the DNA is TGTGCCAGCAGTAGGGACAGGGGGGTAGGGGATACGCAGTATTTT. The encoded protein is CASSRDRGVGDTQYF.

This clonotype was detected only a few times. The chain couples TRBV7-2 to TRBJ2-1; no reliable D call. The CDR3 has 14 residues. V gave up 3 bases and J gave up 5 bases, with 11 bases separating them. Germline CDR1 and CDR2: SGHTA and FQGNSA. This chain's CDR3 is CASSFGRYDNEQFF. CDR3 DNA sequence: TGTGCCAGCAGCTTTGGCAGGTACGACAATGAGCAGTTCTTC.

This clonotype appeared many times. The chain employs TRBV20-1 and TRBJ1-2, with D possibly being TRBD1 (6 bases). V was clipped by 5 bases and J by 4 bases, with 20 bases between them. CDR1 is DFQATT, CDR2 SNEGSKA, per germline (reference sequence). The CDR3 length is 15 residues. The CDR3 DNA is TGCAGTGCTCGGGAGGCCCGGGGGGCCAGCTATGGCTACACCTTC. Its translation is CSAREARGASYGYTF.